A selection of T cell receptor beta chains follows, all from one sample in a study of T cell responses to AZD1222 COVID-19 vaccine. Sequencing was performed with immunoSEQ multiplex PCR; in TCRdb, only in-frame clones are kept and a portion is missing. The table lists more than 70,000 clones, 80% to 90% of them singletons. The sample in question was peripheral blood, obtained on day 0 of AZD1222 vaccination. Receptors were obtained from an adult in good health. CDR3s include the opening cysteine and the closing phenylalanine or tryptophan. The order of the fields is D gene, J gene, CDR3 length, clone size, V gene, CDR3 DNA, CDR3 protein. The D gene is left open where the match is weak. Where a row states a size, it is once, few, many or the class of an expanded clone; other rows omit it.

>.|TRBJ2-2|16|.|TRBV28
TGTGCCAGCAGTTTCTCCCGGGACTGGCAAACCGGGGAGCTGTTTTTT
CASSFSRDWQTGELFF
>.|TRBJ1-5|13|.|TRBV24-1
TGTGCCACCAGTGGCGAGAGGAATCAGCCCCAGCATTTT
CATSGERNQPQHF
>.|TRBJ2-7|13|.|TRBV5-5
TGTGCCAGCAGCTTGACAGTGGCCTACGAGCAGTACTTC
CASSLTVAYEQYF
>.|TRBJ2-1|14|.|TRBV6-1
TGTGCCAGCAGTGAACCTGGACGGCTCAATGAGCAGTTCTTC
CASSEPGRLNEQFF
>TRBD2|TRBJ2-3|16|.|TRBV11-2
TGTGCCAGCAGCTTAGAAGGAGCGGGAGGCACAGATACGCAGTATTTT
CASSLEGAGGTDTQYF
>.|TRBJ1-5|12|.|TRBV27
TGTGCCAGCAGTTTGGGGGGCCAGCCCCAGCATTTT
CASSLGGQPQHF
>.|TRBJ1-2|14|.|TRBV6-2/TRBV6-3
TGTGCCAGCAGCACCCGACAGTATAACTATGGCTACACCTTC
CASSTRQYNYGYTF
>.|TRBJ1-1|14|.|TRBV28
TGTGCCAGCACCACACCCGGGGTTTGGACTGAAGCTTTCTTT
CASTTPGVWTEAFF
>TRBD1|TRBJ1-5|17|.|TRBV19
TGTGCCAGTATCAAGTATGTAGGACAGGGCTGGAATCAGCCCCAGCATTTT
CASIKYVGQGWNQPQHF
>TRBD1|TRBJ1-1|13|.|TRBV29-1
TGCAGCGTTGCCAGGGGGCTATCCACTGAAGCTTTCTTT
CSVARGLSTEAFF
>.|TRBJ1-4|14|once|TRBV29-1
TGCAGCGCTTACGGGGGGCCCCTTGGTGAAAAACTGTTTTTT
CSAYGGPLGEKLFF
>TRBD1|TRBJ1-1|12|.|TRBV29-1
TGCAGCGTACAGACAGGGGACACTGAAGCTTTCTTT
CSVQTGDTEAFF
>.|TRBJ1-6|15|.|TRBV2
TGTGCCAGCAGTGAATTAGGTGGACACGGAAAACCCCTCCACTTT
CASSELGGHGKPLHF
>.|TRBJ1-4|13|.|TRBV7-2
TGTGCCAGCAGCTTGGGGACGGCTGAAAAACTGTTTTTT
CASSLGTAEKLFF
>.|TRBJ1-3|13|.|TRBV19
TGTGCCAGTAGTATAACCTCTGGAAACACCATATATTTT
CASSITSGNTIYF
>.|TRBJ2-2|17|.|TRBV5-8
TGTGCCAGCAGCCCCGGGCGGGTTCGGGGCCCCGCCGGGGAGCTGTTTTTT
CASSPGRVRGPAGELFF
>.|TRBJ2-5|14|once|TRBV11-2
TGTGCCAGCAGCCCCCTGAGCGGACAGGAGACCCAGTACTTC
CASSPLSGQETQYF
>.|TRBJ1-6|15|once|TRBV28
TGTGCCAGCACCCGGGAGGCGGGTCTAGAAGCCCCCCTCCACTTT
CASTREAGLEAPLHF
>.|TRBJ1-6|15|.|TRBV21-1
TGTGCCAATTCGCCACCACGCACACCAAATTCACCCCTCCACTTT
CANSPPRTPNSPLHF
>TRBD1|TRBJ1-2|15|.|TRBV6-5
TGTGCCAGCAGTTCGCCGGGACAGCAGAACTATGGCTACACCTTC
CASSSPGQQNYGYTF
>TRBD1|TRBJ1-6|13|few|TRBV5-4
TGTGCCAGCAGCGGACAGGGAAATTCACCCCTCCACTTT
CASSGQGNSPLHF
>TRBD2|TRBJ2-3|19|.|TRBV7-3
TGTGCCAGCAGCTTACCCGACGGGACTAGCGGGAGTAGGACAGATACGCAGTATTTT
CASSLPDGTSGSRTDTQYF
>.|TRBJ1-5|12|.|TRBV7-2
TGTGCCAGCAGCTTAGGAAGATTGCCCCAGCATTTT
CASSLGRLPQHF
>.|TRBJ1-3|15|.|TRBV7-2
TGTGCCAGCAGCTCGGACAGCCGGACAGGAAACACCATATATTTT
CASSSDSRTGNTIYF
>.|TRBJ2-3|9|.|TRBV10-3
TGTGCCATCGGGAATACGCAGTATTTT
CAIGNTQYF
>TRBD2|TRBJ2-1|16|.|TRBV10-3
TGTGCCATCAGTCGACTCGGGACTAGCTCCTACAATGAGCAGTTCTTC
CAISRLGTSSYNEQFF
>.|TRBJ1-1|16|few|TRBV5-5
TGTGCCAGCAGCCCGTTCAGTCCGAGGGAGAACACTGAAGCTTTCTTT
CASSPFSPRENTEAFF
>.|TRBJ2-6|14|.|TRBV7-2
TGTGCCAGCAGCTTGACTGGTAGGGCCAACGTCCTGACTTTC
CASSLTGRANVLTF
>TRBD2|TRBJ2-7|15|.|TRBV5-6
TGTGCCAGCAGCAGAAGCGGGAGCCTTTCCTACGAGCAGTACTTC
CASSRSGSLSYEQYF
>TRBD2|TRBJ2-7|15|.|TRBV5-1
TGCGCCAGCAGCCACTCTAGCGGGACGTCGGGCGAGCAGTACTTC
CASSHSSGTSGEQYF
>TRBD2|TRBJ2-1|15|.|TRBV19
TGTGCCAGTATCAGGACTAGCGGGTCCTACAATGAGCAGTTCTTC
CASIRTSGSYNEQFF
>.|TRBJ1-6|14|once|TRBV18
TGTGCCAGCTCACCACCAGGATCCAATTCACCCCTCCACTTT
CASSPPGSNSPLHF
>TRBD1|TRBJ2-7|16|.|TRBV2
TGTGCCAGCAGTGAATCCGCGGGACAGGGTAGCTACGAGCAGTACTTC
CASSESAGQGSYEQYF
>.|TRBJ1-5|14|once|TRBV2
TGTGCCACTAAGGGGGAGTTAGGCAATCAGCCCCAGCATTTT
CATKGELGNQPQHF
>.|TRBJ1-2|14|once|TRBV2
TGTGCCAGCAGTGAAACGACAGTTAACTATGGCTACACCTTC
CASSETTVNYGYTF
>TRBD2|TRBJ2-1|14|.|TRBV28
TGTGCCAGCACTTCGGGACTAATCGGCAATGAGCAGTTCTTC
CASTSGLIGNEQFF
>.|TRBJ1-1|11|once|TRBV28
TGTGCCAGCAGTCGAACGTGGGAAGCTTTCTTT
CASSRTWEAFF
>.|TRBJ2-3|15|.|TRBV11-3
TGTGCCAGCAGCGGGCGTAGACAGGACACAGATACGCAGTATTTT
CASSGRRQDTDTQYF
>.|TRBJ2-2|14|.|TRBV28
TGTGCCAGCAGTTTGACGGGTGGAGTTTGGGAGCTGTTTTTT
CASSLTGGVWELFF
>TRBD1|TRBJ1-2|15|once|TRBV3-1/TRBV3-2
TGTGCCAGCAGCCAAGGACAGGGACTGGACTATGGCTACACCTTC
CASSQGQGLDYGYTF
>.|TRBJ2-1|15|once|TRBV7-3
TGTGCCAGCAGCTTAACTTCAAACAGGGAGCATGAGCAGTTCTTC
CASSLTSNREHEQFF
>TRBD2|TRBJ2-3|16|.|TRBV19
TGTGCCAGTAGCCCCTTTTCGAGCGGGGGCACAGATACGCAGTATTTT
CASSPFSSGGTDTQYF
>.|TRBJ1-1|14|.|TRBV30
TGTGCCTGGAGTGTAAGGGGGACGGACCAGCAAGCTTTCTTT
CAWSVRGTDQQAFF
>TRBD1|TRBJ2-7|16|.|TRBV19
TGTGCCAGTAGTATTAGAGGGGGACAGAGGGTCTACGAGCAGTACTTC
CASSIRGGQRVYEQYF